This T cell receptor beta chain was documented in a study of blood T cell repertoires in COVID-19. Turning to the study itself: Both acute and convalescent COVID-19 samples were obtained from the United States, Italy and Spain. In each case, the material was cDNA or gDNA derived from T cells, B-cell-depleted T cells, or PBMCs.

Original handling: Nucleated cell number was recorded as an estimate derived from reference gene primer amplification. Profiled with immunoSEQ multiplex PCR; TCRdb holds only in-frame clones, not every one. Clone size and the V and J calls come from that table; the DNA yielded D and trimming. The profile shows around 250,000 clones, 86% of them singletons. The CDR3 is 18 amino acids. The sequence derives from a man older than 75 with acute or convalescent COVID-19. Sequencing used peripheral blood. The rearrangement uses TRBV1 and TRBJ2-7; the table's D call, TRBD1, has no DNA check behind it. TRBV1 is a recognized pseudogene. The CDR3 protein is CTSSLHLGTATSSYEQYF. The CDR3 DNA is TGCACCAGCAGCCTCCATCTGGGGACAGCGACGAGCTCCTACGAGCAGTACTTC.